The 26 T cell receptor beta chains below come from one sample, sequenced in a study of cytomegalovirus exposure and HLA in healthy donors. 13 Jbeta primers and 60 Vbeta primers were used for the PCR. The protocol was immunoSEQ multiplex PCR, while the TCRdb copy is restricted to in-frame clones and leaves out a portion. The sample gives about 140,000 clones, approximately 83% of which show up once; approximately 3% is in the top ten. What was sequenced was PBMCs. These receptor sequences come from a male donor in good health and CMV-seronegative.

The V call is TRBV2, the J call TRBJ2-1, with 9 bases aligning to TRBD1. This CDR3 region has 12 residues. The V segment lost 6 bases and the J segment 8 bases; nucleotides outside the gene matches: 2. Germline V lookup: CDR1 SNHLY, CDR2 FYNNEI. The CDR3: CASSRTGDEQFF. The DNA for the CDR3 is TGTGCCAGCAGCCGGACAGGGGATGAGCAGTTCTTC. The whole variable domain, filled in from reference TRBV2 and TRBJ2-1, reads EPEVTQTPSHQVTQMGQEVILRCVPISNHLYFYWYRQILGQKVEFLVSFYNNEISEKSEIFDDQFSVERPDGSNFTLKIRSTKLEDSAMYFCASSRTGDEQFFGPGTRLTVL.

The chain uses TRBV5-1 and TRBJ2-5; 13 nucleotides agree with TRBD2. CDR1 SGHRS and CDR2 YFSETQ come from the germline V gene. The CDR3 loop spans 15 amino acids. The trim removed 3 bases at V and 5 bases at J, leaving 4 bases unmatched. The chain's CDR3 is CASSSGLAGSETQYF. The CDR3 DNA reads TGCGCCAGCAGCTCGGGACTAGCGGGGTCGGAGACCCAGTACTTC.

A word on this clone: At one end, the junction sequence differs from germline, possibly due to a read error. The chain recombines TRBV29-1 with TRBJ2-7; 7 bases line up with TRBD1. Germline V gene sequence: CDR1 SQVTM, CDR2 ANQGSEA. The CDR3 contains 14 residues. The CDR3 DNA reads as TGCAGCGCTGAATTGACAGGGAGACCCTACGAGCGGTACTTC. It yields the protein CSAELTGRPYERYF.

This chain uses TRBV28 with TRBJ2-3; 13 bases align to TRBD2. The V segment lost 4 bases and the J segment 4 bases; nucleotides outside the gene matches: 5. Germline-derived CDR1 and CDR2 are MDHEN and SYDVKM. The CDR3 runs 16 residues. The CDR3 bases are TGTGCCAGCAGTTCGACTAGCGGGGGGCTATCAGATACGCAGTATTTT. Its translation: CASSSTSGGLSDTQYF.

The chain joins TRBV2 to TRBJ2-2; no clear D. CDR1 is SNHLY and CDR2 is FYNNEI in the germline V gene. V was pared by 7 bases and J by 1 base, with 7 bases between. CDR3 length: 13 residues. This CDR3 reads CASNTLNTGELFF. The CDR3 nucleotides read TGTGCCAGCAATACTCTGAACACCGGGGAGCTGTTTTTT. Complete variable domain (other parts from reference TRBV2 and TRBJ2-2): EPEVTQTPSHQVTQMGQEVILRCVPISNHLYFYWYRQILGQKVEFLVSFYNNEISEKSEIFDDQFSVERPDGSNFTLKIRSTKLEDSAMYFCASNTLNTGELFFGEGSRLTVL.

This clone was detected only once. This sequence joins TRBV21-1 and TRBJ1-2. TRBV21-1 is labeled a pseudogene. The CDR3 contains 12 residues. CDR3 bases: TGTGCCAGCAGCAAAGCCCGCTATGGCTACACCTTC. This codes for CASSKARYGYTF.

CDR3 sequence (DNA): TGTGCCAGCAGCCCTGAAGGAGGCACCCAAGAGACCCAGTACTTC. Protein product: CASSPEGGTQETQYF. The rearrangement links TRBV5-6 to TRBJ2-5, with D possibly TRBD2 on 5 matching bases. CDR3 length: 15 residues. Germline CDR1 reads SGHDT; CDR2 reads YYEEEE. V lost 4 bases to trimming and J lost 1 base, with 14 bases between them.

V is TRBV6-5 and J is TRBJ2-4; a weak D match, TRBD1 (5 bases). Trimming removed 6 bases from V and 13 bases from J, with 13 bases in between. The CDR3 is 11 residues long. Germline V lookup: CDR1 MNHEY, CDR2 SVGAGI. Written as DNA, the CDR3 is TGTGCCAGCAGCGACAGTTCGGTCCAGTACTTC. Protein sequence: CASSDSSVQYF.

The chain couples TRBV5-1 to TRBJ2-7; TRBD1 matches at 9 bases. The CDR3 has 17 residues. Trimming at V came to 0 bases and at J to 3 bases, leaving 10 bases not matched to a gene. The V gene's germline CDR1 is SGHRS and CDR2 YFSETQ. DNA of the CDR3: TGCGCCAGCAGCTTGGGGGTGGGTGGGACAGGGCTCTACGAGCAGTACTTC. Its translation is CASSLGVGGTGLYEQYF.

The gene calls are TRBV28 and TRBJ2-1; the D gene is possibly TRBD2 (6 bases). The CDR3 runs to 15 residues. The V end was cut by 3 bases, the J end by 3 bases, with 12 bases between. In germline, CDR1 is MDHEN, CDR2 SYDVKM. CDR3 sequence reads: CASSFPGVFYNEQFF. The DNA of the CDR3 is TGTGCCAGCAGTTTTCCGGGGGTGTTCTACAATGAGCAGTTCTTC.

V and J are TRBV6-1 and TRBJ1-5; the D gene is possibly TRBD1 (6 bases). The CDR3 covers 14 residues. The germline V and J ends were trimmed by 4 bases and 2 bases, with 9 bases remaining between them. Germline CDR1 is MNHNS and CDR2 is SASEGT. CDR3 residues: CASSARGGNQPQHF. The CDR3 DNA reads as TGTGCCAGCAGTGCCAGGGGAGGCAATCAGCCCCAGCATTTT.

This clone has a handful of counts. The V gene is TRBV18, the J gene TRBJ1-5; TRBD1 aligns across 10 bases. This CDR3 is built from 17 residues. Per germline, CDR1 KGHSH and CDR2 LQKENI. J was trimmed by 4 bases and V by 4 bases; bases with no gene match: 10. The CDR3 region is CASSLGWGQGLNQPQHF. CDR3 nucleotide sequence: TGTGCCAGCTCACTCGGATGGGGACAGGGGCTTAATCAGCCCCAGCATTTT.

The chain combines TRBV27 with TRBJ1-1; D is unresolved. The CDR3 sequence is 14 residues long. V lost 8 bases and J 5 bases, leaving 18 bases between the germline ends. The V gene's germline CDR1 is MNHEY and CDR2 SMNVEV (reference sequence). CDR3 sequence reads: CASPTRVGWTEAFF. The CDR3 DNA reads TGTGCCAGCCCGACTAGGGTGGGTTGGACTGAAGCTTTCTTT.

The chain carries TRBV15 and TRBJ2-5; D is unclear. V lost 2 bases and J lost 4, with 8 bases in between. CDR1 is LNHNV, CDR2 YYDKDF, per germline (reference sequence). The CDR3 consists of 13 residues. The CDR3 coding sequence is TGTGCCACCAGCAGACCACCGGGAGAGACCCAGTACTTC. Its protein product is CATSRPPGETQYF.

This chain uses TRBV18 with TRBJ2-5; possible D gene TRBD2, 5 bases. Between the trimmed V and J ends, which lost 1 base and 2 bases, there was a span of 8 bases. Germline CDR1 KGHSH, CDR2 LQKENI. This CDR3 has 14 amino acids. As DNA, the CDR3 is TGTGCCAGCTCACCACGATGGACTCAAGAGACCCAGTACTTC. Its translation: CASSPRWTQETQYF.

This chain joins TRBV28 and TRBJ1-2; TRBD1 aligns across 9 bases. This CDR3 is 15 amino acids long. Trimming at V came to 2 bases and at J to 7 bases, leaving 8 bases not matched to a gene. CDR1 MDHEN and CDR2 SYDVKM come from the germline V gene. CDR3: CASSLAQGALRGYTF. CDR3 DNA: TGTGCCAGCAGTTTAGCACAGGGGGCGCTCCGTGGCTACACCTTC.

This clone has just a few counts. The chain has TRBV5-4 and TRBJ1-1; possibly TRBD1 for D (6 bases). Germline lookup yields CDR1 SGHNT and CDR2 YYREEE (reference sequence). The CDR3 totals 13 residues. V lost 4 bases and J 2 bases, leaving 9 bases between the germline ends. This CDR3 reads CASSQDRNTEAFF. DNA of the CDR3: TGTGCCAGCAGCCAGGACAGAAACACTGAAGCTTTCTTT.

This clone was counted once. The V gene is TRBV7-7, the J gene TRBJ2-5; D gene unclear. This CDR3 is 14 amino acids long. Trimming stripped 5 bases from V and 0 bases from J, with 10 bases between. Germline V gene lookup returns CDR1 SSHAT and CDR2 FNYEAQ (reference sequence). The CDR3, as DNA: TGTGCCAGCAGCCTAGATCCGTACCAAGAGACCCAGTACTTC. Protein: CASSLDPYQETQYF.

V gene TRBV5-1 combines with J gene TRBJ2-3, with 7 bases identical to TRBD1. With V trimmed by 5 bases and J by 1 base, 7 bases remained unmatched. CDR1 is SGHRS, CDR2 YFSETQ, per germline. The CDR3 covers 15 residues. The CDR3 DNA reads TGCGCCAGCAGTTTTTCGGGACAGCGCACAGATACGCAGTATTTT. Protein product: CASSFSGQRTDTQYF.

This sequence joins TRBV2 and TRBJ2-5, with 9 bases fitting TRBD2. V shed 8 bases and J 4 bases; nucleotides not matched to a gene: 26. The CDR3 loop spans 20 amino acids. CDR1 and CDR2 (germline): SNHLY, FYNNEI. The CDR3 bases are TGTGCCAGCCGGACAGGAGGAATGTTGTATGGCGGGAGGGTCGGAGAGACCCAGTACTTC. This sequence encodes CASRTGGMLYGGRVGETQYF.

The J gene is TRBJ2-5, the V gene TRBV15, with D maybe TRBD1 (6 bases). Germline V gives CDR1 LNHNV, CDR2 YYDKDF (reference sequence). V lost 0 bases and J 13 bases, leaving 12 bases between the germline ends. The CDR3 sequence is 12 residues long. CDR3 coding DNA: TGTGCCACCAGCAGAGAGGGGGCAGGGCCGTACTTC. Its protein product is CATSREGAGPYF.

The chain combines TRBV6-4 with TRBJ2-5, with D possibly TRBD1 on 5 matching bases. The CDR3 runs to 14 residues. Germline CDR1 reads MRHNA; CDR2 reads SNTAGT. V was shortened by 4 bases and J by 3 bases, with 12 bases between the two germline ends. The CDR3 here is CASSAPGLKETQYF. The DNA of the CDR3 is TGTGCCAGCAGTGCTCCAGGGCTAAAAGAGACCCAGTACTTC.

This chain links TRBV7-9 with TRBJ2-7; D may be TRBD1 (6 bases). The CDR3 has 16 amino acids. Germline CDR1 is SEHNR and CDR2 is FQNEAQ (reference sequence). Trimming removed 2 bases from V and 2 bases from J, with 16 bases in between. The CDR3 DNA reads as TGTGCCAGCAGCTTAATAGGACAGTCCATCCCCTACGAGCAGTACTTC. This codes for CASSLIGQSIPYEQYF.

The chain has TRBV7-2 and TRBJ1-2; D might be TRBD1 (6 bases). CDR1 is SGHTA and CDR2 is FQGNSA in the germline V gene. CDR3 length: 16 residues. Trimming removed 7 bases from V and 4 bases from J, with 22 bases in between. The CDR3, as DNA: TGTGCCAGCAAACGCGTCGGGGGGGGCTCCGGCTATGGCTACACCTTC. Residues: CASKRVGGGSGYGYTF.

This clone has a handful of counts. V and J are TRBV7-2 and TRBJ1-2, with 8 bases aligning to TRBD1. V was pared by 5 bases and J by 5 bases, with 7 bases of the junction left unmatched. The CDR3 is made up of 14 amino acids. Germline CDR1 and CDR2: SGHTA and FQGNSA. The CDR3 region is CASSPRDRLYGYTF. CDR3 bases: TGTGCCAGCAGCCCAAGGGACAGGTTGTATGGCTACACCTTC.

The CDR3 loop reads CASSSIRDTQYF. In nucleotides, the CDR3 is TGTGCCAGCAGTTCTATACGAGATACGCAGTATTTT. The chain recombines TRBV27 with TRBJ2-3; D not resolved. The V end lost 4 bases, the J end lost 5 bases, and 7 bases lay between the germline ends. The CDR3 length is 12 residues. Germline CDR1 is MNHEY and CDR2 is SMNVEV (reference sequence).